Following are 23 T cell receptor beta chains from one sample sequenced in a study of regulatory T cells in long-lasting Graves disease (dated by TCRdb to the early 2020s). The time point tag for this specimen amounts to: newly diagnosed GD, antithyroid drugs for less than 3 months. For both TCR sequencing and RNA sequencing, RNA was extracted from PBMCs in TRIzol. The receptor library was made with multiplex PCR. TCRdb records Illumina HiSeq 4000 as the sequencer. To build TCR beta libraries, CDR3 regions were amplified by Arm-PCR using iRepertoire HTBI primers. TCRdb cleaned the public reads at Q25 with fastp, built clones with MiXCR and kept in-frame beta chains. Each record represents a unique CDR3 protein, reported with the most common genes and DNA among its rows. The sample profile shows fewer than 350,000 distinct CDR3 sequences; 15% to 20% of them were found once. Jointly, the top ten make up about 38% of the sample.

The sequenced sample was peripheral blood mononuclear cells (PBMCs), obtained at new diagnosis, from a patient treated with antithyroid drugs. The receptors originated from a female donor with Graves disease.

In this sample, this clonotype turned up a few times. The CDR3 sequence is CSLRVYNEQFF. CDR3 nucleotides: TGCAGTCTACGGGTTTACAATGAGCAGTTCTTC. The chain joins TRBV20-1 to TRBJ2-1, with D uncertain. CDR3 length: 11 residues. Trimming cost V 8 bases and J 4 bases, with 9 bases left between them. The germline V gene encodes CDR1 DFQATT and CDR2 SNEGSKA (reference sequence).

This clonotype was seen more than once but under ten times. This rearrangement joins TRBV19 to TRBJ2-7, with TRBD1 identical over 7 bases. The germline gives CDR1 LNHDA, CDR2 SQIVND (reference sequence). Trimming took 1 base from V and 5 from J; bases not matched to a gene: 11. This CDR3 spans 16 amino acids. CDR3 nucleotides: TGTGCCAGTAGTATAGTGGGGAAAGGGGGCTTCAACGAGCAGTACTTC. This sequence encodes CASSIVGKGGFNEQYF.

This clonotype was counted ten times or more. The CDR3 reads CASTPGYIQYF. The CDR3 nucleotides are TGTGCCAGCACCCCAGGGTACATTCAGTACTTC. The chain joins TRBV12-3 or TRBV12-4 to TRBJ2-4, with D perhaps TRBD1 (5 bases). V shed 7 bases and J shed 8 bases, with 9 bases lying between them. This CDR3 region has 11 residues.

This clonotype was seen at least ten times. In nucleotides, the CDR3 is TGTGCCAGCAGTGTCCCCGCTAGCGGTGAAACCGGGGAGCTGTTTTTT. It yields the protein CASSVPASGETGELFF. This chain uses TRBV28 with TRBJ2-2, with 7 bases that match TRBD2. Germline CDR1 MDHEN, CDR2 SYDVKM. The CDR3 runs to 16 residues. J gave up 5 bases and V 5 bases, and 11 bases lay outside the gene matches. Full variable domain (rest looked up from reference TRBV28 and TRBJ2-2): DVKVTQSSRYLVKRTGEKVFLECVQDMDHENMFWYRQDPGLGLRLIYFSYDVKMKEKGDIPEGYSVSREKKERFSLILESASTNQTSMYLCASSVPASGETGELFFGEGSRLTVL.

This sequence joins TRBV30 and TRBJ1-1; TRBD1 is a possible D gene (5 bases). The CDR3 loop spans 13 amino acids. Trimming left V 3 bases short and J 1 base short, with 9 bases between. Germline CDR1 and CDR2: GTSNPN and SVGIG (reference sequence). CDR3 sequence (DNA): TGTGCCTGGAGGGGTGGACAGAACACTGAAGCTTTCTTT. This gives the protein CAWRGGQNTEAFF.

This clonotype appeared many times. This rearrangement joins TRBV6-1 to TRBJ1-2; 8 bases line up with TRBD1. V dropped 10 bases and J dropped 1; count of bases not matched to a gene: 5. CDR3 size: 13 residues. Germline lookup yields CDR1 MNHNS and CDR2 SASEGT. This CDR3 reads CATRTGFNYGYTF. The CDR3 coding sequence is TGTGCCACCCGGACAGGGTTTAACTATGGCTACACCTTC.

This clonotype has at least ten counts. The chain has TRBV12-3 or TRBV12-4 and TRBJ1-1; a weak D match, TRBD1 (6 bases). Trimming pared 6 bases from V and 1 base from J, leaving 9 bases between. CDR3 length: 13 amino acids. CDR3 DNA sequence: TGTGCCAGCAGGATGACAGGGAACACTGAAGCTTTCTTT. It encodes CASRMTGNTEAFF.

V is TRBV20-1 and J is TRBJ1-4; no clear D gene. Germline lookup yields CDR1 DFQATT and CDR2 SNEGSKA (reference sequence). The CDR3 runs 12 residues. Trimming took off 5 bases at V and 5 bases at J, with 9 bases between the two ends. DNA of the CDR3: TGCAGTGCTGGGGAACAGAATGAAAAACTGTTTTTT. This translates into CSAGEQNEKLFF.

The sample holds a few counts of this clonotype. The CDR3 bases are TGTGCCAGTAGTATAACGACAGGCAACAATGAGCAGTTCTTC. It encodes CASSITTGNNEQFF. The chain joins TRBV19 to TRBJ2-1; D may be TRBD1 (6 bases). The CDR3 is 14 amino acids. CDR1 and CDR2 (germline): LNHDA, SQIVND (reference sequence). V was pared by 2 bases and J by 5 bases, with 10 bases between.

This clonotype was recorded at least ten times. J is TRBJ2-7 and V is TRBV27, with TRBD2 matching 10 bases. J gave up 2 bases and V 8 bases, and 9 bases lay outside the gene matches. Per the germline V gene, CDR1 is MNHEY and CDR2 is SMNVEV (reference sequence). The CDR3 loop spans 15 amino acids. The CDR3 region has the DNA TGTGCCAGCCGGACAACTAGCGGGGAACCCTACGAGCAGTACTTC. This translates into CASRTTSGEPYEQYF.

There are a few counts of this clonotype. J is TRBJ2-1 and V is TRBV9; the D is unclear. CDR3 size: 16 residues. The germline V and J ends were trimmed by 0 bases and 0 bases, with 10 bases remaining between them. Germline lookup yields CDR1 SGDLS and CDR2 YYNGEE. The DNA of the CDR3 is TGTGCCAGCAGCGTAGAAGGCCGGAGCTCCTACAATGAGCAGTTCTTC. Its protein is CASSVEGRSSYNEQFF.

The chain carries TRBV14 and TRBJ1-1; TRBD1 might be the D (5 bases). Germline loops: CDR1 SGHDN, CDR2 FVKESK. The CDR3 has 16 amino acids. Trimming took 1 base from V and 3 from J, leaving 15 bases between them. The CDR3 bases are TGTGCCAGCAGCCAAGGCCTGTGGGGGGGTGACACTGAAGCTTTCTTT. This translates into CASSQGLWGGDTEAFF.

This clonotype was counted at least ten times. The gene calls are TRBV30 and TRBJ2-7, with 7 bases lining up with TRBD2. With V trimmed by 3 bases and J by 3 bases, 5 bases remained unmatched. The germline V gene encodes CDR1 GTSNPN and CDR2 SVGIG (reference sequence). The CDR3 has 13 amino acids. In nucleotides, the CDR3 is TGTGCCTGGAGCTCCGGGGGGATCTACGAGCAGTACTTC. Encoded protein: CAWSSGGIYEQYF. The full variable domain, completed using reference TRBV30 and TRBJ2-7, is SQTIHQWPATLVQPVGSPLSLECTVEGTSNPNLYWYRQAAGRGLQLLFYSVGIGQISSEVPQNLSASRPQDRQFILSSKKLLLSDSGFYLCAWSSGGIYEQYFGPGTRLTVT.

This clonotype was picked up many times. The chain links TRBV9 to TRBJ1-1; 7 bases are a match to TRBD1. This CDR3 is 16 amino acids long. CDR1 and CDR2 from the germline V gene are SGDLS and YYNGEE. The junction had 12 bases not matched to a gene; V was cut back by 3 bases and J by 4 bases. Written as DNA, the CDR3 is TGTGCCAGCAGCGCAGCCTTTGCAGGGGGTGGCACTGAAGCTTTCTTT. This sequence encodes CASSAAFAGGGTEAFF.

This clonotype was found many times. The DNA for the CDR3 is TGTGCCAGCTCACCGGACAGGGGAGGTGAAAAACTGTTTTTT. It yields the protein CASSPDRGGEKLFF. This chain links TRBV18 with TRBJ1-4, with 9 positions matching TRBD1. The CDR3 has 14 amino acids. The junction had 3 bases not matched to a gene; V was cut back by 3 bases and J by 7 bases. CDR1 and CDR2 (germline): KGHSH, LQKENI.

In this sample, this clonotype turned up many times. The V gene is TRBV10-3, the J gene TRBJ1-6; D remains ambiguous. The CDR3 runs 15 residues. Germline V CDR1 and CDR2: ENHRY, SYGVKD. V was clipped by 4 bases and J by 0 bases, with 7 bases between them. CDR3 nucleotide sequence: TGTGCCATCAGTGTGTGGAGCTCCTATAATTCACCCCTCCACTTT. As protein: CAISVWSSYNSPLHF.

This clonotype was found many times. The gene calls are TRBV7-2 and TRBJ2-7; 8 bases match TRBD2. The V gene's germline CDR1 is SGHTA and CDR2 FQGNSA. The V gene end was trimmed by 3 bases and the J gene end by 2 bases; junction bases not matched to a gene: 3. The CDR3 has 14 amino acids. The CDR3 here is CASSLSSGAYEQYF. The CDR3 nucleotides read TGTGCCAGCAGCTTGAGTAGCGGGGCCTACGAGCAGTACTTC.

This clonotype has at least ten counts. The chain couples TRBV11-2 to TRBJ2-7, with D unclear. This CDR3 contains 15 residues. V was shortened by 1 base and J by 1 base, with 11 bases between the two germline ends. The germline gives CDR1 SGHAT, CDR2 FQNNGV. CDR3 bases: TGTGCCAGCAGCTTAGGAACCCTCGCGTCCTACGAGCAGTACTTC. Residues: CASSLGTLASYEQYF. Variable domain in full (rest from reference TRBV11-2 and TRBJ2-7): EAGVAQSPRYKIIEKRQSVAFWCNPISGHATLYWYQQILGQGPKLLIQFQNNGVVDDSQLPKDRFSAERLKGVDSTLKIQPAKLEDSAVYLCASSLGTLASYEQYFGPGTRLTVT.

Remarks on this clonotype: This probably arose from a read error, given a far larger clone one base away. The chain links TRBV11-2 to TRBJ2-2, with D maybe TRBD2 (5 bases). The CDR3 has 18 amino acids. Per the germline V gene, CDR1 is SGHAT and CDR2 is FQNNGV. Here the CDR3 reads CASSLWHPEGTLTGERFF. The DNA for the CDR3 is TGTGCCAGCAGTTTGTGGCATCCCGAGGGAACGCTCACCGGGGAGCGGTTTTTT.

This clonotype was found many times. The chain links TRBV30 to TRBJ1-1; D perhaps matches TRBD1 (5 bases). V shed 5 bases and J shed 2 bases, with 9 bases lying between them. Germline CDR1 and CDR2: GTSNPN and SVGIG (reference sequence). This CDR3 spans 12 amino acids. The CDR3 here is CAWGRVNTEAFF. CDR3 nucleotides: TGTGCCTGGGGCAGGGTTAACACTGAAGCTTTCTTT.

On this clonotype itself: This clone may be a read error of a much larger clone one base away. The chain recombines TRBV5-1 with TRBJ1-1, with D unresolved. The V gene's germline CDR1 is SGHRS and CDR2 YFSETQ. CDR3 length: 14 residues. Here the CDR3 reads CASSFEDTYTEALF. The CDR3 nucleotides are TGCGCCAGCAGCTTTGAAGATACGTACACTGAAGCTCTCTTT.

This clonotype was seen a handful of times. V gene TRBV20-1 combines with J gene TRBJ2-2, with 8 positions matching TRBD2. Per germline, CDR1 DFQATT and CDR2 SNEGSKA (reference sequence). There are 14 residues in the CDR3. The ends lost 6 bases at V and 1 base at J; junction bases unmatched: 4. CDR3 sequence: CSAGSGGNTGELFF. The CDR3 nucleotides read TGCAGTGCCGGGAGCGGGGGGAACACCGGGGAGCTGTTTTTT.

This clonotype has a count of ten or more. This chain uses TRBV24-1 with TRBJ1-1, with TRBD1 matching over 9 bases. Germline-derived CDR1 and CDR2 are KGHDR and SFDVKD. This CDR3 has 13 amino acids. V shed 4 bases and J 10 bases; nucleotides not matched to a gene: 6. The DNA for the CDR3 is TGTGCCACCAGTGAAAGACAGGGGGAAGGAGCTTTCTTT. Translation: CATSERQGEGAFF.